These T cell receptor beta chains were read from a single sample in a study of blood T cell repertoires in COVID-19. TCRdb's table, derived via immunoSEQ multiplex PCR, lists solely in-frame clones and lacks some. The table includes 190,000 or so clones, around 85% detected once. Sample: PBMCs or T cells enriched from blood (not recorded which). These TCRs come from a man aged 40-50 years who had recovered from COVID-19. CDR3s include the opening cysteine and the closing phenylalanine or tryptophan. D genes are given only for firm matches. Expanded clones are given a class, and other clones once, few, many or no size at all.

clone size: -
D gene: -
J gene: TRBJ1-4
V gene: TRBV9
CDR3 DNA: TGTGCCAGCAGCGCGGTGGGGGGATGGAATGAAAAACTGTTTTTT
CDR3 protein: CASSAVGGWNEKLFF

clone size: -
D gene: TRBD1
J gene: TRBJ2-7
V gene: TRBV18
CDR3 DNA: TGTGCCAGCTCACCCCCCCGGACAGGTTTTTCCTACGAGCAGTACTTC
CDR3 protein: CASSPPRTGFSYEQYF

clone size: once
D gene: -
J gene: TRBJ2-2
V gene: TRBV28
CDR3 DNA: TGTGCCTTGGGTGGGAGAACCGGGGAGCTGTTTTTT
CDR3 protein: CALGGRTGELFF

clone size: -
D gene: TRBD1
J gene: TRBJ2-2
V gene: TRBV7-8
CDR3 DNA: TGTGCCAGCAGCTCGGGACAGTTCTACACCGGGGAGCTGTTTTTT
CDR3 protein: CASSSGQFYTGELFF

clone size: -
D gene: TRBD1
J gene: TRBJ1-6
V gene: TRBV30
CDR3 DNA: TGTGCCTGGAGTCGGGGGGGACAGCTAAATTCACCCCTCCACTTT
CDR3 protein: CAWSRGGQLNSPLHF

clone size: -
D gene: TRBD1
J gene: TRBJ1-5
V gene: TRBV7-8
CDR3 DNA: TGTGCCAGCAGCGTACAGGGGGATCAGCCCCAGCATTTT
CDR3 protein: CASSVQGDQPQHF

clone size: -
D gene: -
J gene: TRBJ2-5
V gene: TRBV11-2
CDR3 DNA: TGTGCCAGCAGCTCCGGAGGGAATGCAGAGACCCAGTACTTC
CDR3 protein: CASSSGGNAETQYF

clone size: -
D gene: TRBD1
J gene: TRBJ1-5
V gene: TRBV11-2
CDR3 DNA: TGTGCCAGCAGCCCAGTGAGACAGGGAAGGAATCAGCCCCAGCATTTT
CDR3 protein: CASSPVRQGRNQPQHF

clone size: -
D gene: TRBD2
J gene: TRBJ2-2
V gene: TRBV3-1/TRBV3-2
CDR3 DNA: TGTGCCAGCAGCTATACCTGGGGCGGGAGCGGCACCGGGGAGCTGTTTTTT
CDR3 protein: CASSYTWGGSGTGELFF

clone size: -
D gene: -
J gene: TRBJ1-2
V gene: TRBV7-2
CDR3 DNA: TGTGCCAGCAGCTTTTTGGCCCAAGGCTACACCTTC
CDR3 protein: CASSFLAQGYTF

clone size: -
D gene: -
J gene: TRBJ2-5
V gene: TRBV7-9
CDR3 DNA: TGTGCCAGCAGCCCCGACAGGATACAAGAGACCCAGTACTTC
CDR3 protein: CASSPDRIQETQYF

clone size: few
D gene: -
J gene: TRBJ1-5
V gene: TRBV5-6
CDR3 DNA: TGTGCCAGCAGCTTGGGACACAATCAGCCCCAGCATTTT
CDR3 protein: CASSLGHNQPQHF

clone size: -
D gene: -
J gene: TRBJ1-4
V gene: TRBV7-8
CDR3 DNA: TGTGCCAGCAGCTTAGCGATGGCAGCGAATGAAAAACTGTTTTTT
CDR3 protein: CASSLAMAANEKLFF

clone size: -
D gene: -
J gene: TRBJ1-4
V gene: TRBV5-1
CDR3 DNA: TGCGCCAGCAGCTGGGACTCAAATGAAAAACTGTTTTTT
CDR3 protein: CASSWDSNEKLFF

clone size: -
D gene: TRBD1
J gene: TRBJ1-6
V gene: TRBV5-1
CDR3 DNA: TGCGCCAGCAGCCAAAATACCGGGACAGGGGGAAATTCACCCCTCCACTTT
CDR3 protein: CASSQNTGTGGNSPLHF

clone size: once
D gene: TRBD2
J gene: TRBJ2-5
V gene: TRBV18
CDR3 DNA: TGTGCCAGCTCACCAGGAGCGGGAGGACCTGGGGCCCAGTACTTC
CDR3 protein: CASSPGAGGPGAQYF

clone size: once
D gene: TRBD2
J gene: TRBJ2-1
V gene: TRBV28
CDR3 DNA: TGTGCCAGCAGCCCTAATAGCGGGAAGCTGGGGGGCAATGAGCAGTTCTTC
CDR3 protein: CASSPNSGKLGGNEQFF

clone size: -
D gene: TRBD2
J gene: TRBJ2-1
V gene: TRBV4-1
CDR3 DNA: TGCGCCAGCAGCCACCACTCGGGAGGTTCCTACAATGAGCAGTTCTTC
CDR3 protein: CASSHHSGGSYNEQFF

clone size: -
D gene: -
J gene: TRBJ1-6
V gene: TRBV2
CDR3 DNA: TGTGCCAGCTCAGTGGACAGCTCGAATTCACCCCTCCACTTT
CDR3 protein: CASSVDSSNSPLHF

clone size: -
D gene: -
J gene: TRBJ1-2
V gene: TRBV18
CDR3 DNA: TGTGCCAGCTCACCACCGTCCCAGTCTGGCTATGGCTACACCTTC
CDR3 protein: CASSPPSQSGYGYTF

clone size: few
D gene: TRBD1
J gene: TRBJ1-4
V gene: TRBV4-2
CDR3 DNA: TGTGCCAGCAGCCGGAATAGACAGGGAGCAAATGAAAAACTGTTTTTT
CDR3 protein: CASSRNRQGANEKLFF

clone size: once
D gene: TRBD2
J gene: TRBJ2-5
V gene: TRBV4-3
CDR3 DNA: TGCGCCAGCAGCCCAGGCTGGCGGGGGGGGATTAAGAATCAAGAGACCCAGTACTTC
CDR3 protein: CASSPGWRGGIKNQETQYF

clone size: -
D gene: -
J gene: TRBJ2-7
V gene: TRBV3-1/TRBV3-2
CDR3 DNA: TGTGCCAGCAGCCATAGCGAGAATTACGAGCAGTACTTC
CDR3 protein: CASSHSENYEQYF

clone size: -
D gene: -
J gene: TRBJ1-2
V gene: TRBV10-1
CDR3 DNA: TGCGCCAGCAGTGACGGGTCGGGAGGCTACACCTTC
CDR3 protein: CASSDGSGGYTF

clone size: -
D gene: -
J gene: TRBJ2-1
V gene: TRBV3-1/TRBV3-2
CDR3 DNA: TGTGCCAGCAGCCAAGTGACTAGCAATGAGCAGTTCTTC
CDR3 protein: CASSQVTSNEQFF

clone size: once
D gene: TRBD1
J gene: TRBJ2-7
V gene: TRBV7-2
CDR3 DNA: TGTGCCAGCAGCTTCGGACCGGGACAGGCCTACGAGCAGTACTTC
CDR3 protein: CASSFGPGQAYEQYF

clone size: -
D gene: TRBD1
J gene: TRBJ1-2
V gene: TRBV6-6
CDR3 DNA: TGTGCCAGCAGCGCACAGGGGGTTGGTTACTATGGCTACACCTTC
CDR3 protein: CASSAQGVGYYGYTF

clone size: -
D gene: -
J gene: TRBJ1-2
V gene: TRBV12-3/TRBV12-4
CDR3 DNA: TGTGCCAGCAGAGAGGGGAGGGACTATGGCTACACCTTC
CDR3 protein: CASREGRDYGYTF

clone size: -
D gene: TRBD1
J gene: TRBJ1-5
V gene: TRBV7-2
CDR3 DNA: TGTGCCAGCAGCCTAGGGGGCGCGCGGAGCAATCAGCCCCAGCATTTT
CDR3 protein: CASSLGGARSNQPQHF

clone size: -
D gene: -
J gene: TRBJ1-2
V gene: TRBV7-9
CDR3 DNA: TGTGCCAGCAGCCACCCCCAACTTAACTATGGCTACACCTTC
CDR3 protein: CASSHPQLNYGYTF

clone size: -
D gene: -
J gene: TRBJ1-4
V gene: TRBV5-5
CDR3 DNA: TGTGCCAGCAGCCGCCGGGGGGAAGAAAAACTGTTTTTT
CDR3 protein: CASSRRGEEKLFF

clone size: once
D gene: TRBD2
J gene: TRBJ2-4
V gene: TRBV9
CDR3 DNA: TGTGCCAGCAGCGTGGGTGGCGGGGGAGCCAAAAACATTCAGTACTTC
CDR3 protein: CASSVGGGGAKNIQYF

clone size: -
D gene: TRBD1
J gene: TRBJ1-2
V gene: TRBV14
CDR3 DNA: TGTGCCAGCAGCCAAGGGACAGGGGTTTTCTATGGCTACACCTTC
CDR3 protein: CASSQGTGVFYGYTF

clone size: -
D gene: -
J gene: TRBJ1-2
V gene: TRBV28
CDR3 DNA: TGTGCCAGCAGTTTACCAGGGATCTATGGCTACACCTTC
CDR3 protein: CASSLPGIYGYTF

clone size: -
D gene: -
J gene: TRBJ1-2
V gene: TRBV5-8
CDR3 DNA: TGTGCCAGCAGCTTGGCCCGAGGGGGGGCGGAAGGCTACACCTTC
CDR3 protein: CASSLARGGAEGYTF

clone size: -
D gene: -
J gene: TRBJ1-2
V gene: TRBV11-3
CDR3 DNA: TGTGCCAGCAGCTTAGCGAACTATGGCTACACCTTC
CDR3 protein: CASSLANYGYTF

clone size: -
D gene: -
J gene: TRBJ2-1
V gene: TRBV21-1
CDR3 DNA: TGTGCCAGCCCCGTTCCGGGACTACAGTACAATGAGCAGTTCTTC
CDR3 protein: CASPVPGLQYNEQFF

clone size: -
D gene: -
J gene: TRBJ1-4
V gene: TRBV4-3
CDR3 DNA: TGCGCCAGCAGCCAAGATGGGGGGAATCTGTTTTTT
CDR3 protein: CASSQDGGNLFF

clone size: few
D gene: -
J gene: TRBJ1-2
V gene: TRBV3-1/TRBV3-2
CDR3 DNA: TGTGCCAGCAGCCAAGCGGCTGGGGCCATCTTC
CDR3 protein: CASSQAAGAIF

clone size: -
D gene: -
J gene: TRBJ1-5
V gene: TRBV18
CDR3 DNA: TGTGCCAGCTCACCCGGGACACTCAATCAGCCCCAGCATTTT
CDR3 protein: CASSPGTLNQPQHF

clone size: -
D gene: TRBD2
J gene: TRBJ2-5
V gene: TRBV14
CDR3 DNA: TGTGCCAGCAGCGATGGACTAGCGGAAGAGACCCAGTACTTC
CDR3 protein: CASSDGLAEETQYF

clone size: -
D gene: TRBD1
J gene: TRBJ2-3
V gene: TRBV7-8
CDR3 DNA: TGTGCCAGCAGCCGGTCGGGACAGGGCACAGATACGCAGTATTTT
CDR3 protein: CASSRSGQGTDTQYF

clone size: -
D gene: -
J gene: TRBJ2-5
V gene: TRBV2
CDR3 DNA: TGTGCCAGCACCCATTCCCAGTACCAAGAGACCCAGTACTTC
CDR3 protein: CASTHSQYQETQYF

clone size: -
D gene: -
J gene: TRBJ2-2
V gene: TRBV11-2
CDR3 DNA: TGTGCCAGCAGCTTTGAGGAGTCCGGGGAGCTGTTTTTT
CDR3 protein: CASSFEESGELFF

clone size: once
D gene: TRBD2
J gene: TRBJ2-7
V gene: TRBV4-1
CDR3 DNA: TGCGCCAGCAGCCACCGACCGACTAGCAGCTCCTACGAGCAGTACTTC
CDR3 protein: CASSHRPTSSSYEQYF

clone size: -
D gene: -
J gene: TRBJ1-1
V gene: TRBV28
CDR3 DNA: TGTGCCAGCAGTTTATCCGGAGACAGCCGCGAAGCTTTCTTT
CDR3 protein: CASSLSGDSREAFF

clone size: -
D gene: -
J gene: TRBJ2-3
V gene: TRBV18
CDR3 DNA: TGTGCCAGCTCACAACTAGGATCAGCCGGCGATACGCAGTATTTT
CDR3 protein: CASSQLGSAGDTQYF

clone size: -
D gene: -
J gene: TRBJ2-1
V gene: TRBV4-2
CDR3 DNA: TGTGCCAGCAGCCAAGACAAGCGGAAGTCCTACAATGAGCAGTTCTTC
CDR3 protein: CASSQDKRKSYNEQFF

clone size: -
D gene: TRBD1
J gene: TRBJ1-2
V gene: TRBV30
CDR3 DNA: TGTGCCTGGAGAGACATACTCCGGGACAGAAACTATGGCTACACCTTC
CDR3 protein: CAWRDILRDRNYGYTF

clone size: -
D gene: TRBD1
J gene: TRBJ2-7
V gene: TRBV9
CDR3 DNA: TGTGCCAGCAGCGTATACCGACAGGGTGACCACTACGAGCAGTACTTC
CDR3 protein: CASSVYRQGDHYEQYF

clone size: few
D gene: -
J gene: TRBJ2-7
V gene: TRBV12-3/TRBV12-4
CDR3 DNA: TGTGCCAGCAGTTTGACAGTCTCCCACGAGCAGTACTTC
CDR3 protein: CASSLTVSHEQYF

clone size: -
D gene: -
J gene: TRBJ1-1
V gene: TRBV19
CDR3 DNA: TGTGCCAGTAGGTTGTGGGGAGAGAACACTGAAGCTTTCTTT
CDR3 protein: CASRLWGENTEAFF

clone size: -
D gene: -
J gene: TRBJ1-4
V gene: TRBV25-1
CDR3 DNA: TGTGCCAGCAGCGGAACAGGCCCTAATGAAAAACTGTTTTTT
CDR3 protein: CASSGTGPNEKLFF

clone size: few
D gene: -
J gene: TRBJ1-1
V gene: TRBV18
CDR3 DNA: TGTGCCAGCTCACCGGGGGGAGGGCACACTGAAGCTTTCTTT
CDR3 protein: CASSPGGGHTEAFF

clone size: -
D gene: -
J gene: TRBJ2-1
V gene: TRBV3-1/TRBV3-2
CDR3 DNA: TGTGCCAGCAGCCAGGTTCTAGCCAATGAGCAGTTCTTC
CDR3 protein: CASSQVLANEQFF

clone size: -
D gene: -
J gene: TRBJ2-3
V gene: TRBV6-1
CDR3 DNA: TGTGCCAGCAGTGAATTCGGGCAGGGTCCAGATACGCAGTATTTT
CDR3 protein: CASSEFGQGPDTQYF

clone size: -
D gene: TRBD1
J gene: TRBJ2-7
V gene: TRBV5-5
CDR3 DNA: TGTGCCAGCAGCTTGTCTACAGGGGCCGGCGAGCAGTACTTC
CDR3 protein: CASSLSTGAGEQYF